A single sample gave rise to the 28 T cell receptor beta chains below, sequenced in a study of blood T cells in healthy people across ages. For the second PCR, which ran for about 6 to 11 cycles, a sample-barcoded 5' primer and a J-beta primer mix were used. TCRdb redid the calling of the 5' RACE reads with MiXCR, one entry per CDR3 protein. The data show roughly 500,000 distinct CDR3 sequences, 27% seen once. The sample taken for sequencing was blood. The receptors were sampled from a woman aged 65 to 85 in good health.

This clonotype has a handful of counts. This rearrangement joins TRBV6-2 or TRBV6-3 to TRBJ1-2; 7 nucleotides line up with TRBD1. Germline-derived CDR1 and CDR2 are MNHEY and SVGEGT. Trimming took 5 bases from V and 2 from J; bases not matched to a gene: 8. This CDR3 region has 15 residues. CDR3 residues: CASSGTAVWNYGYTF. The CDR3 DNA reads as TGTGCCAGCAGTGGGACAGCAGTTTGGAACTATGGCTACACCTTC.

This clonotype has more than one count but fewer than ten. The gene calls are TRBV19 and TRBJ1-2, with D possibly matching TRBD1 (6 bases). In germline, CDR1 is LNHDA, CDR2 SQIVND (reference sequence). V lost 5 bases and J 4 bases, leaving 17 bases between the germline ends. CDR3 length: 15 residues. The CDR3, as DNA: TGTGCCAGTAGTGTCAGGGGTTTCAACAGCTATGGCTACACCTTC. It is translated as CASSVRGFNSYGYTF.

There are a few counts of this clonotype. For the CDR3, the DNA is TGCGCCAGCAGCTCTGACAGGGGATATAGCACAGATACGCAGTATTTT. Its translation is CASSSDRGYSTDTQYF. The chain has TRBV5-1 and TRBJ2-3; 8 bases match TRBD1. V lost 3 bases to trimming and J lost 0 bases; unmatched junction nucleotides: 6. This CDR3 region has 16 residues. Per the germline V gene, CDR1 is SGHRS and CDR2 is YFSETQ.

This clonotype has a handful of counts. CDR3: CASSITGEWEQYF. In nucleotides, the CDR3 is TGTGCCAGCAGCATCACAGGGGAGTGGGAGCAGTACTTC. V gene TRBV7-9 combines with J gene TRBJ2-5; 7 positions agree with TRBD1. Germline V gives CDR1 SEHNR, CDR2 FQNEAQ (reference sequence). V lost 5 bases and J lost 11; bases outside the gene matches: 11. This CDR3 has 13 amino acids.

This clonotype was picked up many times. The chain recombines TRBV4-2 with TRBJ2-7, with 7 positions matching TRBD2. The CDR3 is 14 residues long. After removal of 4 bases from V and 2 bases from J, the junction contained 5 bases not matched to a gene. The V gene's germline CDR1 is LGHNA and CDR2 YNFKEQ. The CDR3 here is CASSRSGGTYEQYF. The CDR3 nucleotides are TGTGCCAGCAGCCGATCGGGGGGAACCTACGAGCAGTACTTC.

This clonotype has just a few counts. CDR3: CATSRESGRNEQFF. In DNA, the CDR3 is TGTGCCACCAGCAGAGAGTCGGGCCGGAATGAGCAGTTCTTC. This chain uses TRBV15 with TRBJ2-1; D uncertain. CDR1 LNHNV and CDR2 YYDKDF come from the germline V gene (reference sequence). The CDR3 has 14 residues. The ends were cut back, 0 bases at V and 7 bases at J, with 10 bases in the middle.

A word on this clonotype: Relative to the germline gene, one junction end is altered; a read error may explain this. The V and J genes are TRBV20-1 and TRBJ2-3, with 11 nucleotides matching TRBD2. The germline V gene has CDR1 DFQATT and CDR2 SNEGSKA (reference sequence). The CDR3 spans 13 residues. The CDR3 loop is CSAPSGGSDTQYF. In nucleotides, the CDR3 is TGTAGTGCTCCTAGCGGGGGGTCAGATACGCAGTATTTT.

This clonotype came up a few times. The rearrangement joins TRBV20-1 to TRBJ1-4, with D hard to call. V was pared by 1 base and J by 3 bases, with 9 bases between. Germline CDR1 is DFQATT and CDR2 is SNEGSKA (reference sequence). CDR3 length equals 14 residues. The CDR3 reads CSARGDGANEKLFF. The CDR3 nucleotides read TGCAGTGCTAGAGGGGATGGTGCTAATGAAAAACTGTTTTTT.

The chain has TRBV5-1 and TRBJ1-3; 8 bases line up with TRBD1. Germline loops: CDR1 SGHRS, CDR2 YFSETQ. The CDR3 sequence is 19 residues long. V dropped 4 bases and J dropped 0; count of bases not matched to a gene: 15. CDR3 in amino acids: CASSHAPSGQGVSGNTIYF. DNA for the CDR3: TGCGCCAGCAGCCATGCGCCCTCTGGACAGGGAGTCTCTGGAAACACCATATATTTT. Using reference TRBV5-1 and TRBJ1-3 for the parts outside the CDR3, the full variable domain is KAGVTQTPRYLIKTRGQQVTLSCSPISGHRSVSWYQQTPGQGLQFLFEYFSETQRNKGNFPGRFSGRQFSNSRSEMNVSTLELGDSALYLCASSHAPSGQGVSGNTIYFGEGSWLTVV.

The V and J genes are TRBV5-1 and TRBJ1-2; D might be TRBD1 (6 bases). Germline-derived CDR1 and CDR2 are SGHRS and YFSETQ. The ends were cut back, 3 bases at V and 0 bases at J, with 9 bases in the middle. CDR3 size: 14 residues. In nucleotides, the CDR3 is TGCGCCAGCAGCTCGGACAGCACTAACTATGGCTACACCTTC. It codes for CASSSDSTNYGYTF.

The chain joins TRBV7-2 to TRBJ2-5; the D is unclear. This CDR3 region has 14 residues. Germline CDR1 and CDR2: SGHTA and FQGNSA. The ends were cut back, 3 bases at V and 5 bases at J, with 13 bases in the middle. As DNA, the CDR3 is TGTGCCAGCAGCTTCCAGGAGAGTTCGGAGACCCAGTACTTC. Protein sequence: CASSFQESSETQYF.

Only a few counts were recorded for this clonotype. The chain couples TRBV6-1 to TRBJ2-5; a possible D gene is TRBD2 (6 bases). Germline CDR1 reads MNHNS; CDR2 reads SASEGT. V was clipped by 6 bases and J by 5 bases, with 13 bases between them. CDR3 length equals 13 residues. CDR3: CASSLAKAETQYF. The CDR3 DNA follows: TGTGCCAGCAGCCTAGCGAAGGCCGAGACCCAGTACTTC.

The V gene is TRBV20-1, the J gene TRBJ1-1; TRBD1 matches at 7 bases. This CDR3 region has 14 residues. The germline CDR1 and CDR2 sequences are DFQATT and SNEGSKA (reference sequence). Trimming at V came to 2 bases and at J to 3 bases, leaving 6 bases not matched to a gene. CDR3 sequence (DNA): TGCAGTGCTAGAAAAACAGGGGTGGACACTGAAGCTTTCTTT. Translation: CSARKTGVDTEAFF.

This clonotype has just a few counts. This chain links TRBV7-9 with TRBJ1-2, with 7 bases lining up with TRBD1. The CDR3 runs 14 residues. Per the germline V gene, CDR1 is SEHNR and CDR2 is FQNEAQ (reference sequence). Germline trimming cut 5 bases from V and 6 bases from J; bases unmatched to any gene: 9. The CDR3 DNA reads TGTGCCAGCAGCCTACGACAGGGACCTAATGGCTACACCTTC. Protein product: CASSLRQGPNGYTF. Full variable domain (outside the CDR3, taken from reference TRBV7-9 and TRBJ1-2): DTGVSQNPRHKITKRGQNVTFRCDPISEHNRLYWYRQTLGQGPEFLTYFQNEAQLEKSRLLSDRFSAERPKGSFSTLEIQRTEQGDSAMYLCASSLRQGPNGYTFGSGTRLTVV.

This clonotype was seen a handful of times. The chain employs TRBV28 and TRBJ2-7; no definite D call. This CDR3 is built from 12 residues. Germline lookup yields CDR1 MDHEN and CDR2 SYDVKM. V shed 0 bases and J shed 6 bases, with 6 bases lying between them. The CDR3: CASSLWRREQYF. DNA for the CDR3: TGTGCCAGCAGTTTATGGAGACGCGAGCAGTACTTC.

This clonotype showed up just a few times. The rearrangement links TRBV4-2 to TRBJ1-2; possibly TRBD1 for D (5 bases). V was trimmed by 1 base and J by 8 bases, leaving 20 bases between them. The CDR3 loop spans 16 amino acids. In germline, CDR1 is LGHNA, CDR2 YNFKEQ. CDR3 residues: CASSQGLGGSLRGYTF. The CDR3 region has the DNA TGTGCCAGCAGCCAAGGTCTGGGGGGTTCCCTCCGGGGCTACACCTTC.

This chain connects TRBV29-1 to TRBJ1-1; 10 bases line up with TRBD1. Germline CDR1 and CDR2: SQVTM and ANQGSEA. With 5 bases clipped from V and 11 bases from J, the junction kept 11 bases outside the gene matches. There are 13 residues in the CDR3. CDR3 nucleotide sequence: TGCAGCGTTTTCGGGGGACAGGGGTATGGGGCTTTCTTT. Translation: CSVFGGQGYGAFF. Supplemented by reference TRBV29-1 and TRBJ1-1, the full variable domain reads SAVISQKPSRDICQRGTSLTIQCQVDSQVTMMFWYRQQPGQSLTLIATANQGSEATYESGFVIDKFPISRPNLTFSTLTVSNMSPEDSSIYLCSVFGGQGYGAFFGQGTRLTVV.

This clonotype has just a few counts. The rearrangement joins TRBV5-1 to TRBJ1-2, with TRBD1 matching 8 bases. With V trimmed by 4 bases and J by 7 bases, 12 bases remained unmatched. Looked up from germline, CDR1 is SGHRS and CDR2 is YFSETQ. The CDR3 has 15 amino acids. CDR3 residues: CASSEGRQGLGGYTF. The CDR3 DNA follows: TGCGCCAGCAGCGAAGGGAGACAGGGGTTAGGTGGCTACACCTTC.

CDR3 sequence reads: CASSSGGRNYGYTF. The CDR3 nucleotides read TGTGCCAGCTCTTCTGGGGGTAGGAACTATGGCTACACCTTC. The chain is built from TRBV9 and TRBJ1-2; D might be TRBD1 (5 bases). Germline V CDR1 and CDR2: SGDLS, YYNGEE. The germline V and J ends were trimmed by 7 bases and 2 bases, with 15 bases remaining between them. CDR3 length equals 14 residues.

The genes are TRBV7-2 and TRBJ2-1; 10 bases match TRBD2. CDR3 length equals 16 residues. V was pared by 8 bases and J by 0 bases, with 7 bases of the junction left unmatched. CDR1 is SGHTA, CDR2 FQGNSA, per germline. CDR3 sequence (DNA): TGTGCCAGCGGCCTACAGCGGGGGGGCTCCTACAATGAGCAGTTCTTC. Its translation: CASGLQRGGSYNEQFF.

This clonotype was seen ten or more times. The CDR3 DNA is TGTGCCAGCAGCTTCCGACAAGGCACAGATACGCAGTATTTT. It encodes CASSFRQGTDTQYF. This sequence joins TRBV7-8 and TRBJ2-3; the D is unclear. V gave up 3 bases and J gave up 1 base, with 8 bases separating them. Per the germline V gene, CDR1 is SGHVS and CDR2 is FQNEAQ. The CDR3 is 14 amino acids. The variable domain in full, completed from reference TRBV7-8 and TRBJ2-3, reads GAGVSQSPRYKVAKRGQDVALRCDPISGHVSLFWYQQALGQGPEFLTYFQNEAQLDKSGLPSDRFFAERPEGSVSTLKIQRTQQEDSAVYLCASSFRQGTDTQYFGPGTRLTVL.

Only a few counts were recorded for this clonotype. Written as DNA, the CDR3 is TGTGCCAGCAGCGCCCGTCCTATAGACTACGAGCAGTACTTC. This codes for CASSARPIDYEQYF. The chain uses TRBV11-1 and TRBJ2-7; D is unresolved. Germline CDR1 and CDR2: SGHAT and FQDESV (reference sequence). This CDR3 region has 14 residues. Trimming stripped 5 bases from V and 3 bases from J, with 14 bases between.

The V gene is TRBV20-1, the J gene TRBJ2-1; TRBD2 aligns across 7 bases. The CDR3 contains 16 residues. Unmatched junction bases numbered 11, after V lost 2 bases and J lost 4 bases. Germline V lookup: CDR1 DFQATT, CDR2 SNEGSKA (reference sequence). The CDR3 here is CSARRLGEGNYNEQFF. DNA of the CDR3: TGCAGTGCTAGAAGACTAGGGGAGGGGAATTACAATGAGCAGTTCTTC.

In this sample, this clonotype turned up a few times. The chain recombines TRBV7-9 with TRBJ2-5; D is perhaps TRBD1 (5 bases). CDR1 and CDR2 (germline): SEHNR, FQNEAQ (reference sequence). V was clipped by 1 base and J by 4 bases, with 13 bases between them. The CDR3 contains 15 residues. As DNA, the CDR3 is TGTGCCAGCAGCTTAGAAACAGGAAGGCGAGAGACCCAGTACTTC. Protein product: CASSLETGRRETQYF.

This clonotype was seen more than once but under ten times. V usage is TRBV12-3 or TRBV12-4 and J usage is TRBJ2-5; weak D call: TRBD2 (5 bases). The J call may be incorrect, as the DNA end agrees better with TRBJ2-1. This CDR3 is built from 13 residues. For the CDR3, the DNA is TGTGCCAGCAGTCCCACGCCCAGCGGAGAGCAGTTCTTC. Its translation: CASSPTPSGEQFF.

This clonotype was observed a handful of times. The CDR3 protein is CASSLVGTPGTEAFF. CDR3 bases: TGCGCCAGCAGCTTGGTGGGGACCCCGGGGACTGAAGCTTTCTTT. V is TRBV5-1 and J is TRBJ1-1; weak D call: TRBD1 (5 bases). V lost 0 bases and J lost 5, with 14 bases in between. The CDR3 is made up of 15 amino acids. The germline gives CDR1 SGHRS, CDR2 YFSETQ. Together with reference TRBV5-1 and TRBJ1-1, the CDR3 gives the full variable domain: KAGVTQTPRYLIKTRGQQVTLSCSPISGHRSVSWYQQTPGQGLQFLFEYFSETQRNKGNFPGRFSGRQFSNSRSEMNVSTLELGDSALYLCASSLVGTPGTEAFFGQGTRLTVV.

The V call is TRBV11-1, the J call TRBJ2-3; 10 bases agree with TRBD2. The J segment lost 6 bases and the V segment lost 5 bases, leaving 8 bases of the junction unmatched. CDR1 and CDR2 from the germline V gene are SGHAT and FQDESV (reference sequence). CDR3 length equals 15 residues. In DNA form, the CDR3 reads TGTGCCAGCAGCCTGGCCCAAGCGGGAGGGGATACGCAGTATTTT. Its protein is CASSLAQAGGDTQYF.

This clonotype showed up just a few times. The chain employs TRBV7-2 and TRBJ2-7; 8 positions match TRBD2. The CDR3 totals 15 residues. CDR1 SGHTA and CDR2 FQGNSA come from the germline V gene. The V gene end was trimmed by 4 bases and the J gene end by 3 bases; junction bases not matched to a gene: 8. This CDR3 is CASSWSSGGGYEQYF. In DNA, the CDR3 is TGTGCCAGCAGCTGGTCCAGCGGGGGAGGCTACGAGCAGTACTTC.